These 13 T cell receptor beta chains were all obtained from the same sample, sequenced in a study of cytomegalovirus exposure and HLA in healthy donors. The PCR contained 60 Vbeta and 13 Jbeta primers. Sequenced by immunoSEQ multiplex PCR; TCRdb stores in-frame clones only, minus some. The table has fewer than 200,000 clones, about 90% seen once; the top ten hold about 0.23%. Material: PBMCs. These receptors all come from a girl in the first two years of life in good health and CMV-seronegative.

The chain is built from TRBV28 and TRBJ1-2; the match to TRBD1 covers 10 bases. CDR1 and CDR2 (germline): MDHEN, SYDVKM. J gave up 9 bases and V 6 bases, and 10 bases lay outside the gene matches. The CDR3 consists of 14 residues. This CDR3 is CASRPPGQGYRYTF. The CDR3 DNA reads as TGTGCCAGCAGACCCCCGGGACAGGGGTATCGCTACACCTTC.

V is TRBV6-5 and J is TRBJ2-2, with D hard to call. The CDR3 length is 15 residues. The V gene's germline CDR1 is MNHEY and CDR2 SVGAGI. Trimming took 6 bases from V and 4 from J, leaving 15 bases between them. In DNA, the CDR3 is TGTGCCAGCAGCTCCAACCCGGTACCCACCGGGGAGCTGTTTTTT. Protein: CASSSNPVPTGELFF.

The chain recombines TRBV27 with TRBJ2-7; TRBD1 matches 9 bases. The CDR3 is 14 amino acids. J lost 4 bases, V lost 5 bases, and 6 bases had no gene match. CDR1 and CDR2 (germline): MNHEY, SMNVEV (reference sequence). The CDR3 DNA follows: TGTGCCAGCAGTGGGGGGACAGGGCTTTACGAGCAGTACTTC. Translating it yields CASSGGTGLYEQYF.

As DNA, the CDR3 is TGTGCCAGCAGCTCCCGAGAGACCCAGTACTTC. Its protein product is CASSSRETQYF. This chain links TRBV7-8 with TRBJ2-5; D gene uncertain. Germline V gives CDR1 SGHVS, CDR2 FQNEAQ. The ends were cut back, 4 bases at V and 4 bases at J, with 4 bases in the middle. The CDR3 totals 11 residues.

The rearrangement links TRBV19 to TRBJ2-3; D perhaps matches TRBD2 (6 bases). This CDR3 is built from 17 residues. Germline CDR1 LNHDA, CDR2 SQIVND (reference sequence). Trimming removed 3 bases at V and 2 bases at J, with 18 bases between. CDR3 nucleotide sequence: TGTGCCAGTAGTATTGGTTTAGCGGAAACCTTCACAGATACGCAGTATTTT. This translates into CASSIGLAETFTDTQYF.

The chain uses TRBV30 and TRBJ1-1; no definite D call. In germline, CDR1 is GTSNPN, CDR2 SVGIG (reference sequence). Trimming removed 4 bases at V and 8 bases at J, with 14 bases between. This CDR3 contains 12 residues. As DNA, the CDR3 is TGTGCCTGGAATGAGGGAAACCCCGAAGCTTTCTTT. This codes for CAWNEGNPEAFF.

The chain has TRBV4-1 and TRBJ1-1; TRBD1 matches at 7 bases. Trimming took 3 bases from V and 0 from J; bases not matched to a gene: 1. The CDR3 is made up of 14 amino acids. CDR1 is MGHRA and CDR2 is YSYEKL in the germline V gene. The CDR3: CASSQGTVNTEAFF. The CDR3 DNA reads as TGCGCCAGCAGCCAGGGGACAGTGAACACTGAAGCTTTCTTT.

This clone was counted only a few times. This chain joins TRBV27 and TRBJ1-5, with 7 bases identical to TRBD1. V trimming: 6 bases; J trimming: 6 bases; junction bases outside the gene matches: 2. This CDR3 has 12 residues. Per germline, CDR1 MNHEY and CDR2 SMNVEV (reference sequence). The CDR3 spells CASRTGLQPQHF. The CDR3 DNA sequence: TGTGCCAGCAGGACAGGGCTTCAGCCCCAGCATTTT.

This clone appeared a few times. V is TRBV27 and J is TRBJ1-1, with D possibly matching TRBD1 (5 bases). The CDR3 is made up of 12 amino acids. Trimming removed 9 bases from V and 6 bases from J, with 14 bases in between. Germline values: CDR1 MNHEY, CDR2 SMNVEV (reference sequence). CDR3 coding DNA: TGTGCCAGTTGGGGCAGGGTTTCTGAAGCTTTCTTT. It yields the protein CASWGRVSEAFF.

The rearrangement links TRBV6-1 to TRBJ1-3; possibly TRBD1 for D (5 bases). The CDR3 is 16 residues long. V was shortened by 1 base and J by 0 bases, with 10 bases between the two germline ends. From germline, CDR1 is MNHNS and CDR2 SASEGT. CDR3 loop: CASSEVWGDSGNTIYF. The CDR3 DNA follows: TGTGCCAGCAGTGAAGTGTGGGGGGACTCTGGAAACACCATATATTTT.

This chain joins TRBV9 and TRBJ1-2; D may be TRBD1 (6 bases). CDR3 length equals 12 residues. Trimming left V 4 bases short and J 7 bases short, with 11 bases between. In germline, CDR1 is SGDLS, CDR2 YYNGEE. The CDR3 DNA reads TGTGCCAGCAGCATCAGGGGTGGTGGCTACACCTTC. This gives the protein CASSIRGGGYTF.

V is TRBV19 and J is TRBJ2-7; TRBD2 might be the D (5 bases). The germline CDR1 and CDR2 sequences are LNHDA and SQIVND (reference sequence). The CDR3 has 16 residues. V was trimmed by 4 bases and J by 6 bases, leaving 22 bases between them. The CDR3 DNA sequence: TGTGCCAGTAGTACGATCGGACTGGATTGGAGTTTCGAGCAGTACTTC. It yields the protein CASSTIGLDWSFEQYF.

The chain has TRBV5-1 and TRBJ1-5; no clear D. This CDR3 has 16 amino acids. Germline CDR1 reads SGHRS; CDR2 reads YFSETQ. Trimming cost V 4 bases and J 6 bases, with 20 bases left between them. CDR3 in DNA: TGCGCCAGCAGCCCCGTGGGCGCGGGGTCAGGTCAGCCCCAGCATTTT. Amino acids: CASSPVGAGSGQPQHF. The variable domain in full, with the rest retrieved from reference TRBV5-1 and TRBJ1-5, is KAGVTQTPRYLIKTRGQQVTLSCSPISGHRSVSWYQQTPGQGLQFLFEYFSETQRNKGNFPGRFSGRQFSNSRSEMNVSTLELGDSALYLCASSPVGAGSGQPQHFGDGTRLSIL.